The 22 T cell receptor beta chains below come from one sample, sequenced in a study of T cells in Graves' hyperthyroidism and ophthalmopathy (dated by TCRdb to the late 2010s). Library preparation was by multiplex PCR. The reads were generated on an Illumina HiSeq 2000. The TCR beta CDR3 regions were amplified from the RNA transcripts. For the first round of RT-PCR on the TCR CDR3, the HTBI primer set was used together with the Qiagen OneStep RT-PCR kit. TCRdb took the public reads, trimmed them with fastp at Q25, ran MiXCR for clone calling and kept in-frame beta chains. Rows with one shared CDR3 protein collapse into an entry with the most common genes and DNA. In this sample the table shows fewer than 750,000 distinct CDR3 sequences, 14% of which occur a single time. Jointly, the top ten make up around an eighth of the sample. Specimen: blood. Receptors originate from a woman aged 45-65 years with Graves' ophthalmopathy.

This clonotype was detected many times. This chain joins TRBV7-9 and TRBJ1-1; D gene uncertain. The CDR3 totals 14 residues. Germline V gene sequence: CDR1 SEHNR, CDR2 FQNEAQ (reference sequence). Between the trimmed V and J ends, which lost 4 bases and 0 bases, there was a span of 9 bases. The CDR3 protein is CASSSRYMNTEAFF. Here the CDR3 DNA reads TGTGCCAGCAGCTCCAGGTACATGAACACTGAAGCTTTCTTT.

The chain uses TRBV4-1 and TRBJ1-2, with D hard to call. The germline gives CDR1 MGHRA, CDR2 YSYEKL. V lost 1 base to trimming and J lost 4 bases, with 10 bases between them. This CDR3 comprises 14 residues. Here the CDR3 DNA reads TGCGCCAGCAGCCAAGTCCCGACAAGCTATGGCTACACCTTC. It is translated as CASSQVPTSYGYTF.

This clonotype has ten or more counts. The CDR3 DNA sequence: TGTGCCAGCGGACTAGCGGGAGCCAAGTGGGCAGATACGCAGTATTTT. Its protein is CASGLAGAKWADTQYF. The V and J genes are TRBV2 and TRBJ2-3; 13 positions match TRBD2. There are 16 residues in the CDR3. V shed 8 bases, J shed 4 bases, and the junction held 9 bases outside the gene matches. Germline V gene data show CDR1 as SNHLY and CDR2 as FYNNEI.

In its sample, this clonotype was seen many times. The chain combines TRBV2 with TRBJ2-7, with D perhaps matching TRBD1 (6 bases). The CDR3 is 12 amino acids. Trimming took 10 bases from V and 0 from J, leaving 10 bases between them. Germline V lookup: CDR1 SNHLY, CDR2 FYNNEI. The CDR3 DNA is TGTGCCACCACAGGGAGCTCCTACGAGCAGTACTTC. It encodes CATTGSSYEQYF.

CDR3 coding DNA: TGTGCCAGCAGCCTAAAATGGGGGGAGACTGGCTACACCTTC. This gives the protein CASSLKWGETGYTF. The chain couples TRBV14 to TRBJ1-2; D is perhaps TRBD1 (5 bases). V was shortened by 4 bases and J by 7 bases, with 16 bases between the two germline ends. Germline loops: CDR1 SGHDN, CDR2 FVKESK. CDR3 size: 14 residues. The full variable domain, its missing parts supplied by reference TRBV14 and TRBJ1-2, is EAGVTQFPSHSVIEKGQTVTLRCDPISGHDNLYWYRRVMGKEIKFLLHFVKESKQDESGMPNNRFLAERTGGTYSTLKVQPAELEDSGVYFCASSLKWGETGYTFGSGTRLTVV.

The genes are TRBV4-3 and TRBJ2-7; D not resolved. This CDR3 is built from 15 residues. Germline loops: CDR1 LGHNA, CDR2 YSLEER. V lost 2 bases and J lost 4, with 15 bases in between. For the CDR3, the DNA is TGCGCCAGCAGCCAATCCTGGGCCCTCCCTTACGAGCAGTACTTC. Encoded protein: CASSQSWALPYEQYF.

This clonotype showed up just a few times. The chain employs TRBV9 and TRBJ2-3; 7 bases map to TRBD1. CDR3 length: 15 amino acids. Trimming cost V 7 bases and J 5 bases; bases outside gene matches: 13. Per the germline V gene, CDR1 is SGDLS and CDR2 is YYNGEE. DNA for the CDR3: TGTGCCAGCGGCAGGACAGGTCAAGAGGGAGATACGCAGTATTTT. As protein: CASGRTGQEGDTQYF.

This clonotype was detected only a few times. The chain recombines TRBV5-6 with TRBJ1-6, with 10 bases fitting TRBD1. The germline gives CDR1 SGHDT, CDR2 YYEEEE. This CDR3 has 18 amino acids. V was clipped by 0 bases and J by 4 bases; unmatched bases: 7. DNA for the CDR3: TGTGCCAGCAGCTTGGATCGACAGGGGGCAAGATATAATTCACCCCTCCACTTT. Its translation: CASSLDRQGARYNSPLHF.

The chain's CDR3 is CASSPVGISYNEQFF. CDR3 sequence (DNA): TGTGCCAGCTCACCCGTTGGGATCTCCTACAATGAGCAGTTCTTC. The chain carries TRBV18 and TRBJ2-1; D unresolved. Trimming left V 3 bases short and J 0 bases short, with 9 bases between. This CDR3 comprises 15 residues. Germline values: CDR1 KGHSH, CDR2 LQKENI. The full variable domain, rest sourced from reference TRBV18 and TRBJ2-1, is NAGVMQNPRHLVRRRGQEARLRCSPMKGHSHVYWYRQLPEEGLKFMVYLQKENIIDESGMPKERFSAEFPKEGPSILRIQQVVRGDSAAYFCASSPVGISYNEQFFGPGTRLTVL.

A few counts support this clonotype. V is TRBV20-1 and J is TRBJ2-5; 9 bases line up with TRBD1. Losses at the gene ends were 7 bases for V and 5 bases for J; bases not matched to a gene: 2. There are 11 residues in the CDR3. The germline V gene encodes CDR1 DFQATT and CDR2 SNEGSKA (reference sequence). The DNA of the CDR3 is TGCAGTGGACAGGGGGAGGAGACCCAGTACTTC. Its translation is CSGQGEETQYF.

The genes are TRBV15 and TRBJ1-1; 8 bases agree with TRBD1. The CDR3 sequence is 13 residues long. The germline CDR1 and CDR2 sequences are LNHNV and YYDKDF (reference sequence). The V gene end was trimmed by 1 base and the J gene end by 10 bases; junction bases not matched to a gene: 5. CDR3 protein: CATSRGDRGLAFF. Written as DNA, the CDR3 is TGTGCCACCAGCAGAGGAGACAGGGGATTAGCTTTCTTT.

There are many counts of this clonotype. The chain is built from TRBV5-1 and TRBJ1-1; D is unresolved. There are 15 residues in the CDR3. V gave up 1 base and J gave up 1 base, with 11 bases separating them. In germline, CDR1 is SGHRS, CDR2 YFSETQ. The CDR3 here is CASSLQVTQNTEAFF. DNA for the CDR3: TGCGCCAGCAGCTTGCAGGTTACCCAGAACACTGAAGCTTTCTTT.

CDR3 region: CSARRQISNEQFF. CDR3 DNA: TGCAGTGCTCGGAGGCAGATTTCCAATGAGCAGTTCTTC. J is TRBJ2-1 and V is TRBV20-1; tentative D call: TRBD2 (5 bases). V lost 5 bases to trimming and J lost 6 bases, with 14 bases between them. The CDR3 extends over 13 amino acids. Per the germline V gene, CDR1 is DFQATT and CDR2 is SNEGSKA (reference sequence).

Many counts were recorded for this clonotype. The rearrangement uses TRBV19 and TRBJ1-2, with TRBD1 as a possible D gene (6 bases). This CDR3 is 16 amino acids long. Trimming took 8 bases from V and 2 from J, leaving 21 bases between them. Germline V gene lookup returns CDR1 LNHDA and CDR2 SQIVND (reference sequence). The CDR3 region has the DNA TGTGCCAGTGCCATCTCCACAGGGATATTCAACTATGGCTACACCTTC. This encodes CASAISTGIFNYGYTF.

The chain employs TRBV27 and TRBJ2-1; 16 bases line up with TRBD2. The CDR3 totals 15 residues. Germline values: CDR1 MNHEY, CDR2 SMNVEV (reference sequence). V gave up 6 bases and J gave up 6 bases; unmatched junction bases: 2. The CDR3 protein is CASRGLAGGLNEQFF. The CDR3 DNA sequence: TGTGCCAGCAGGGGACTAGCGGGAGGGCTCAATGAGCAGTTCTTC.

In regard to this clonotype: This clone may be a read error of a much larger clone one base away. The genes are TRBV20-1 and TRBJ2-1, with 11 positions matching TRBD2. Looked up from germline, CDR1 is DFQATT and CDR2 is SNEGSKA (reference sequence). This CDR3 is built from 16 residues. In DNA form, the CDR3 reads TGCGGTGCTAGAGCCCTCACTAGCGGGGGATTCAATGAGCAGTTCTTC. Its protein product is CGARALTSGGFNEQFF.

This clonotype has at least ten counts. For the CDR3, the DNA is TGTGCCAGCAGGGATGGGACAGGGGGGACCCAGCCCCAGCATTTT. Translation gives CASRDGTGGTQPQHF. The chain links TRBV28 to TRBJ1-5; 11 bases agree with TRBD1. The CDR3 has 15 amino acids. Germline lookup yields CDR1 MDHEN and CDR2 SYDVKM. V lost 6 bases and J lost 7; bases outside the gene matches: 8. Filled out from reference TRBV28 and TRBJ1-5, the complete variable domain reads DVKVTQSSRYLVKRTGEKVFLECVQDMDHENMFWYRQDPGLGLRLIYFSYDVKMKEKGDIPEGYSVSREKKERFSLILESASTNQTSMYLCASRDGTGGTQPQHFGDGTRLSIL.

Written as DNA, the CDR3 is TGTGCCAGCAGTTTACGGGACAGCTTTGAAGCTTTCTTT. This translates into CASSLRDSFEAFF. The chain carries TRBV12-3 or TRBV12-4 and TRBJ1-1; TRBD1 matches at 7 bases. The V gene end was trimmed by 2 bases and the J gene end by 7 bases; junction bases not matched to a gene: 4. The CDR3 is 13 residues long.

In this sample, this clonotype turned up many times. The chain uses TRBV7-2 and TRBJ2-7, with 7 bases identical to TRBD1. Looked up from germline, CDR1 is SGHTA and CDR2 is FQGNSA. CDR3 size: 14 residues. Trimming at V came to 5 bases and at J to 2 bases, leaving 6 bases not matched to a gene. The CDR3 DNA reads as TGTGCCAGCAGCGAAACGGGACAGCCCTACGAGCAGTACTTC. It specifies CASSETGQPYEQYF.

V and J are TRBV5-5 and TRBJ2-7; the match to TRBD1 covers 8 bases. V lost 3 bases to trimming and J lost 6 bases; unmatched junction nucleotides: 5. The germline CDR1 and CDR2 sequences are SGHKS and YYEKEE (reference sequence). The CDR3 is 13 amino acids. The CDR3 region has the DNA TGTGCCAGCAGCTGGACAGGGTTTGGCGAGCAGTACTTC. It encodes CASSWTGFGEQYF.

The sample holds many counts of this clonotype. The chain joins TRBV6-2 or TRBV6-3 to TRBJ2-2; D unclear. Germline-derived CDR1 and CDR2 are MNHEY and SVGEGT. The CDR3 length is 15 residues. Trimming removed 6 bases at V and 7 bases at J, with 18 bases between. The CDR3 loop reads CASSPGSVPGGELFF. The DNA of the CDR3 is TGTGCCAGCAGCCCTGGCTCCGTTCCGGGCGGGGAGCTGTTTTTT.

This clonotype was picked up many times. The rearrangement links TRBV28 to TRBJ1-1, with unresolved D. CDR3 length: 13 residues. Trimming removed 6 bases from V and 8 bases from J, with 16 bases in between. Germline-derived CDR1 and CDR2 are MDHEN and SYDVKM. DNA of the CDR3: TGTGCCAGCAGAACGGGCGGCAGCCCCGAAGCTTTCTTT. This gives the protein CASRTGGSPEAFF.